A single sample gave rise to the 16 T cell receptor beta chains below, sequenced in a study of tissue T cells after allogeneic stem cell transplantation. The time point here: mouse harvest day 7 after allogeneic transplant. The graft held 10^6 splenic CD5+ T cells and 10^7 T-cell-depleted bone marrow cells. Profiled with immunoSEQ multiplex PCR; TCRdb holds only in-frame clones, not every one. Of 8,500 to 10,000 clones in the sample, around half were seen once. The sequenced material came from gut tissue. The receptors come from a female BALB/c mouse given C57BL/6 T cells with graft-versus-host disease after an allogeneic hematopoietic cell transplant.

To note about this clone: The genes are named according to mouse. The read stops 1 residue short of the end of the CDR3; the missing end is completed from the germline J gene. The chain has TRBV23 and TRBJ2-5; the table's TRBD2 call for D was not verified on the DNA. CDR1 KGHTA and CDR2 FQNQQP come from the germline V gene. The CDR3 loop spans 16 amino acids. CDR3 DNA (partial): TGCTCCAGCAGTCAAAGGACTGGGGGGGACCAAGACACCCAGTAC. This sequence encodes CSSSQRTGGDQDTQY. Given in full, the CDR3 is CSSSQRTGGDQDTQYF.

As for this clone: Gene labels here are mouse ones. The CDR3 end lies 1 residue beyond the end of the read and is filled in from the germline J gene. The chain is built from TRBV16 and TRBJ1-3; 8 bases are a match to TRBD1. This CDR3 has 14 residues. J lost 2 bases, V lost 5 bases, and 2 bases had no gene match. Germline values: CDR1 SGHSA, CDR2 FRNQAP. The CDR3 DNA, read in part, is TGTGCAAGCAGCGAACAGGGGGCTGGAAATACGCTCTAT. It specifies CASSEQGAGNTLY. The full CDR3 sequence reads CASSEQGAGNTLYF.

This clone has only a few counts. The gene names given are mouse names. The DNA ends 1 residue before the CDR3 does, and the rest of the CDR3 is filled in from the germline J gene. The V call is TRBV12-1, the J call TRBJ1-5; D gene uncertain. The CDR3 is 13 amino acids. Per the germline V gene, CDR1 is SGHSN and CDR2 is HYEKVE. V lost 0 bases, J lost 2 bases, and 4 bases lay in between. The CDR3 here is CASSLPDNQAPLF. The CDR3 bases that were read are TGTGCCAGCTCTCTCCCAGACAACCAGGCTCCGCTT. Filled out from reference TRBV12-1 and TRBJ1-5, the complete variable domain reads DSGVVQSPRHIIKEKGGRSVLTCIPISGHSNVVWYQQTLGKELKFLIQHYEKVERDKGFLPSRFSVQQFDDYHSEMNMSALELEDSAMYFCASSLPDNQAPLFGEGTRLSVL.

Worth noting for this clone: The gene names here belong to mouse. The CDR3 end falls 1 residue outside the read, so it is completed with the germline J gene. This sequence joins TRBV13-3 and TRBJ1-3, with no clear D. The CDR3 has 14 amino acids. V shed 2 bases and J shed 0 bases, with 6 bases lying between them. Germline CDR1 reads NNHDY; CDR2 reads SYVADS. This chain's CDR3 is CASSDRISGNTLYF. The sequenced part of the CDR3 DNA is TGTGCCAGCAGTGACAGAATTTCTGGAAATACGCTCTAT.

A note on this clone: The gene names given are mouse names. Read coverage stops 1 residue before the CDR3 terminus; the germline J gene supplies the remainder. The chain combines TRBV3 with TRBJ2-7; TRBD2 is a possible D gene (5 bases). Trimming removed 3 bases at V and 2 bases at J, with 8 bases between. The CDR3 consists of 13 residues. CDR1 is SNHLY and CDR2 is FYNGKV in the germline V gene (reference sequence). The chain's CDR3 is CASSFAGTYEQYF. The part of the CDR3 DNA that was read is TGTGCCAGCAGCTTCGCTGGGACCTATGAACAGTAC.

As to this clone: All gene names here are mouse names. Read coverage stops 1 residue before the CDR3 terminus; the germline J gene supplies the remainder. V usage is TRBV26 and J usage is TRBJ2-4; tentatively, D is TRBD1 (6 bases). The CDR3 consists of 13 residues. Trimming cost V 6 bases and J 5 bases, with 12 bases left between them. Germline CDR1 reads KGHPV; CDR2 reads FQNQEV (reference sequence). CDR3 in amino acids: CASSIRDINTLYF. Partial CDR3 DNA: TGTGCCAGCAGCATCCGGGACATAAACACCTTGTAC.

The sample holds a few counts of this clone. These gene names are mouse names. The read terminates 1 residue before the CDR3 end, so the remaining end is supplied by the germline J gene. V gene TRBV26 combines with J gene TRBJ2-7; the match to TRBD1 covers 7 bases. V was pared by 4 bases and J by 1 base, with 1 base of the junction left unmatched. Looked up from germline, CDR1 is KGHPV and CDR2 is FQNQEV (reference sequence). CDR3 length equals 13 residues. The CDR3 region is CASSPQGSYEQYF. Incomplete CDR3 DNA: TGTGCCAGCAGTCCACAGGGGTCCTATGAACAGTAC.

As concerns this clone: Genes and germline are mouse. The DNA ends 1 residue before the CDR3 does, and the rest of the CDR3 is filled in from the germline J gene. The rearrangement uses TRBV26 and TRBJ1-2; D is ambiguous. V shed 0 bases and J shed 0 bases, with 8 bases lying between them. Germline V gene lookup returns CDR1 KGHPV and CDR2 FQNQEV (reference sequence). The CDR3 runs to 15 residues. This CDR3 reads CASSLSTATNSDYTF. The CDR3 DNA, read in part, is TGTGCCAGCAGTCTGTCGACGGCAACAAACTCCGACTACACC.

This clone turned up a few times. Genes and germline come from the mouse. The read gets to within 1 residue of the CDR3 end, and the germline J gene fills in the rest. This chain connects TRBV15 to TRBJ2-7; 7 positions match TRBD2. The CDR3 has 14 residues. V was pared by 6 bases and J by 0 bases, with 5 bases of the junction left unmatched. CDR1 is SGHND and CDR2 is FRSKSL in the germline V gene. CDR3 DNA, as far as it was read: TGTGCCAGCAGGTACTGGGGTAGCTCCTATGAACAGTAC. This sequence encodes CASRYWGSSYEQY. The CDR3 in its entirety is CASRYWGSSYEQYF.

Points on this clone: Here the gene names and germline are mouse. Sequencing ends 1 residue short of the CDR3 end; the germline J gene provides the rest. This rearrangement joins TRBV19 to TRBJ2-1; 9 nucleotides match TRBD2. The V gene end was trimmed by 5 bases and the J gene end by 3 bases; junction bases not matched to a gene: 6. This CDR3 is 15 amino acids long. Germline values: CDR1 FNHDT, CDR2 SITEND (reference sequence). CDR3 bases read: TGTGCCAGCAGAATCCCGGGACTGGGCTATGCTGAGCAGTTC. Translating gives CASRIPGLGYAEQF. The full CDR3 protein is CASRIPGLGYAEQFF.

Concerning this clone itself: Genes here carry mouse names. The sequence runs out 1 residue before the end of the CDR3; the remainder is reconstructed from the germline J gene. J is TRBJ2-5 and V is TRBV26; 13 nucleotides match TRBD2. CDR1 and CDR2 from the germline V gene are KGHPV and FQNQEV (reference sequence). V dropped 6 bases and J dropped 5; count of bases not matched to a gene: 5. CDR3 length: 15 amino acids. The CDR3 sequence: CASSRTGGAPDTQYF. The CDR3 bases that were read are TGTGCCAGCAGCCGGACTGGGGGGGCGCCAGACACCCAGTAC.

As to this clone: Mouse names are used for the genes. The read terminates 1 residue ahead of where the CDR3 ends, so the germline J gene completes it. This chain joins TRBV26 and TRBJ2-5; TRBD2 agrees at 10 bases. Germline values: CDR1 KGHPV, CDR2 FQNQEV (reference sequence). This CDR3 spans 16 amino acids. With 4 bases clipped from V and 0 bases from J, the junction kept 4 bases outside the gene matches. CDR3 bases read: TGTGCCAGCAGTCCCGGGACTGGGGCTAACCAAGACACCCAGTAC. Translating it yields CASSPGTGANQDTQY. The entire CDR3 reads CASSPGTGANQDTQYF.

Details on this clone: Mouse germline and gene names are used. The CDR3 end lies 1 residue beyond the end of the read and is filled in from the germline J gene. The rearrangement joins TRBV13-3 to TRBJ1-4; 12 nucleotides match TRBD1. Germline CDR1 and CDR2: NNHDY and SYVADS. The V gene end was trimmed by 5 bases and the J gene end by 3 bases; junction bases not matched to a gene: 2. This CDR3 region has 15 residues. This CDR3 reads CASRGQGATNERLFF. CDR3 bases read: TGTGCCAGCAGGGGACAGGGGGCGACCAACGAAAGATTATTT.

This clone was counted a single time. The listed genes are named as in mouse. The read terminates 1 residue before the CDR3 end, so the remaining end is supplied by the germline J gene. The gene calls are TRBV19 and TRBJ2-4; the D gene is possibly TRBD1 (5 bases). Trimming removed 4 bases from V and 2 bases from J, with 8 bases in between. The CDR3 consists of 13 residues. The germline V gene has CDR1 FNHDT and CDR2 SITEND (reference sequence). The covered CDR3 bases are TGTGCCAGCAGTCGCAGGGATCAAAACACCTTGTAC. Encoded protein: CASSRRDQNTLY. The complete CDR3 protein is CASSRRDQNTLYF.

A note on this clone: Mouse gene names apply. Read sequence stops 1 residue before the CDR3 end, and the germline J gene provides the missing end. The chain combines TRBV13-2 with TRBJ2-5, with 10 bases fitting TRBD2. After removal of 1 base from V and 6 bases from J, the junction contained 8 bases not matched to a gene. Germline CDR1 NNHNN, CDR2 SYGAGS (reference sequence). The CDR3 totals 16 residues. Incomplete CDR3 DNA: TGTGCCAGCGGTGATTCCTGGGGGGGCGGAGAGGACACCCAGTAC. Translated: CASGDSWGGGEDTQY. The CDR3 in full is CASGDSWGGGEDTQYF.

A word on this clone: Germline and genes here are mouse. The CDR3 end falls 1 residue outside the read, so it is completed with the germline J gene. The chain combines TRBV24 with TRBJ1-2; 9 bases fit TRBD1. V lost 2 bases, J lost 4 bases, and 2 bases stayed unmatched. CDR1 and CDR2 (germline): KGHTA, FRNEEI. This CDR3 region has 14 residues. The CDR3 here is CASSLTGGGSDYTF. Partial CDR3 DNA: TGTGCCAGCAGTCTGACAGGGGGCGGCTCCGACTACACC.